This is a list of T cell receptor beta chains from one sample in a study of radiation and T cells in renal cell carcinoma. Clones were sequenced by immunoSEQ multiplex PCR, and TCRdb holds only the in-frame ones, with some missing. The data contain about 77,000 clones, over 65% of them singletons. Sample: blood, taken from a patient whose treatment included radiotherapy and nephrectomy. The receptors here all came from a woman aged 60-75 years with renal cell carcinoma. The CDR3 runs from the conserved cysteine through the conserved F or W. D genes are given only for firm matches. Only some rows state a clone size, as once, few, many or a class for expanded clones.

V	size	J	D	CDR3	DNA
TRBV28	once	TRBJ1-5	TRBD1	CASSLHRGADQPQHF	TGTGCCAGCAGTTTGCACAGGGGGGCCGATCAGCCCCAGCATTTT
TRBV6-1	NA	TRBJ1-1	NA	CASRLVLSNTEAFF	TGTGCCAGCAGGTTGGTTCTCTCGAACACTGAAGCTTTCTTT
TRBV14	NA	TRBJ1-6	NA	CASSQGRENSPLHF	TGTGCCAGCAGCCAGGGACGGGAAAATTCACCCCTCCACTTT
TRBV4-3	NA	TRBJ1-1	TRBD1	CASSPDRGGTEAFF	TGCGCCAGCAGCCCCGACAGGGGAGGCACTGAAGCTTTCTTT
TRBV2	NA	TRBJ1-2	TRBD1	CASSLGQGYGYTF	TGTGCCAGCAGTCTTGGACAGGGATACGGCTACACCTTC
TRBV19	NA	TRBJ1-5	TRBD1	CASRTTGTAFHSNQPQHF	TGTGCCAGCCGCACCACCGGGACAGCATTCCATAGCAATCAGCCCCAGCATTTT
TRBV23-1	NA	TRBJ2-1	NA	CASSQGDEQFF	TGCGCCAGCAGTCAGGGGGATGAGCAGTTCTTC
TRBV25-1	NA	TRBJ1-2	NA	CASSGGTENYGYTF	TGTGCCAGCAGTGGCGGGACGGAGAACTATGGCTACACCTTC
TRBV6-1	NA	TRBJ1-2	NA	CATQQSYGYTF	TGTGCCACCCAACAGAGCTATGGCTACACCTTC
TRBV6-1	once	TRBJ2-2	TRBD2	CASSTSGGLRGELFF	TGTGCCAGCAGTACTAGCGGGGGCCTGCGAGGGGAGCTGTTTTTT
TRBV29-1	NA	TRBJ2-7	NA	CSVPGFDEQYF	TGCAGCGTCCCCGGGTTCGACGAGCAGTACTTC
TRBV4-1	NA	TRBJ1-2	NA	CASSHARGGPYGYTF	TGCGCCAGCAGCCATGCCCGGGGGGGGCCCTATGGCTACACCTTC
TRBV21-1	few	TRBJ1-4	NA	CASSKVAGGASRFNEKLFF	NA
TRBV6-5	NA	TRBJ1-2	TRBD1	CASSYNPTGSEGYTF	TGTGCCAGCAGCTACAATCCGACAGGGTCAGAAGGCTACACCTTC
TRBV4-2	NA	TRBJ1-1	NA	CASSQDRGRVLSEAFF	TGTGCCAGCAGCCAAGACAGGGGTCGGGTTCTATCTGAAGCTTTCTTT